These 22 T cell receptor beta chains were sequenced from one sample in a study of breast tumors, draining lymph nodes, adjacent tissues (dated by TCRdb to 2016 to 2017). Receptor amplification or capture employed multiplex PCR. Sequenced using an Illumina HiSeq 2000. In TCRdb, the public reads were trimmed at Q25 with fastp and aligned with MiXCR, with productive beta chains retained. One record per CDR3 amino acid sequence lists the most common genes and DNA. For this sample the table gives more than 250,000 distinct CDR3 sequences, of which around 30% were detected only once. More than 1% of the sample lies in the top ten. Lymph node samples came from the axillary draining lymph nodes of breast cancer patients. Material for sequencing was axillary lymph node tissue. These receptors all come from a female donor with breast cancer. Some clones in this sample may be carry-over from other donors' samples.

In its sample, this clonotype was seen many times. The chain combines TRBV4-3 with TRBJ1-2; 10 nucleotides match TRBD1. CDR1 and CDR2 from the germline V gene are LGHNA and YSLEER. Trimming at V came to 6 bases and at J to 9 bases, leaving 13 bases not matched to a gene. CDR3 length: 15 amino acids. CDR3 DNA sequence: TGCGCCAGCAGTGTAGGGACAGGGGCCGTTAGAAGCTACACCTTC. It encodes CASSVGTGAVRSYTF.

As concerns this clonotype: Given the absence of the conserved phenylalanine or tryptophan at the CDR3 end, a read error is likely. Because the CDR3's place on the DNA is in doubt, the DNA is left out and the CDR3 is given as listed by TCRdb. This sequence joins TRBV15 and TRBJ2-7; the DNA was not compared with TRBD2, the D call given in the table. The CDR3 numbers 12 amino acids, ends counted. The germline V gene encodes CDR1 LNHNV and CDR2 YYDKDF (reference sequence). The CDR3: CATSLPPPEDPG.

Notes on this clonotype: This could be a read error, since a much larger clone is one nucleotide away. The chain couples TRBV10-1 to TRBJ2-7, with 8 positions matching TRBD2. The length of the CDR3 is 15 residues. V trimming: 6 bases; J trimming: 8 bases; junction bases outside the gene matches: 15. The germline gives CDR1 WNHNN, CDR2 SYGVQD (reference sequence). CDR3 loop: CASSLKERENYKQYF. The CDR3 nucleotides are TGCGCCAGCAGCTTAAAAGAGCGGGAGAATTACAAGCAGTACTTC.

V is TRBV7-8 and J is TRBJ2-4; D is ambiguous. The V and J ends lost 1 base and 13 bases respectively, with 11 bases between them. CDR3 length: 12 amino acids. CDR1 and CDR2 (germline): SGHVS, FQNEAQ. The CDR3 nucleotides are TGTGCCAGCAGCTTAGAACTAACCTTCCAGTACTTC. This codes for CASSLELTFQYF. Together with reference TRBV7-8 and TRBJ2-4, the CDR3 gives the full variable domain: GAGVSQSPRYKVAKRGQDVALRCDPISGHVSLFWYQQALGQGPEFLTYFQNEAQLDKSGLPSDRFFAERPEGSVSTLKIQRTQQEDSAVYLCASSLELTFQYFGAGTRLSVL.

This clonotype was seen at least ten times. The gene calls are TRBV12-3 or TRBV12-4 and TRBJ1-2; 8 bases are shared with TRBD1. The CDR3 extends over 15 amino acids. V lost 5 bases and J lost 0; bases outside the gene matches: 5. In nucleotides, the CDR3 is TGTGCCAGCAGTCCGGGGACAGGAACTAACTATGGCTACACCTTC. Protein: CASSPGTGTNYGYTF.

This clonotype was seen ten or more times. The chain joins TRBV30 to TRBJ1-6; no clear D gene. CDR3 size: 15 residues. V lost 2 bases and J lost 0, with 8 bases in between. Germline CDR1 reads GTSNPN; CDR2 reads SVGIG (reference sequence). The CDR3 bases are TGTGCCTGGAGTACGGGGAGCTCCTATAATTCACCCCTCCACTTT. It translates to CAWSTGSSYNSPLHF.

The chain uses TRBV7-2 and TRBJ1-1; no clear D gene. The germline V gene encodes CDR1 SGHTA and CDR2 FQGNSA. CDR3 length: 13 residues. V shed 7 bases and J shed 0 bases, with 9 bases lying between them. CDR3 sequence reads: CASNKRVNTEAFF. As DNA, the CDR3 is TGTGCCAGCAACAAGCGGGTGAACACTGAAGCTTTCTTT. Filled out from reference TRBV7-2 and TRBJ1-1, the complete variable domain reads GAGVSQSPSNKVTEKGKDVELRCDPISGHTALYWYRQSLGQGLEFLIYFQGNSAPDKSGLPSDRFSAERTGGSVSTLTIQRTQQEDSAVYLCASNKRVNTEAFFGQGTRLTVV.

This sequence joins TRBV29-1 and TRBJ2-5; unclear D gene. Looked up from germline, CDR1 is SQVTM and CDR2 is ANQGSEA. CDR3 length: 12 amino acids. Trimming cost V 3 bases and J 2 bases, with 7 bases left between them. The CDR3 DNA reads TGCAGCGTTGACAGTAAGCAAGAGACCCAGTACTTC. This encodes CSVDSKQETQYF.

In its sample, this clonotype was seen many times. V gene TRBV15 combines with J gene TRBJ2-2; TRBD2 is a possible D gene (5 bases). CDR1 LNHNV and CDR2 YYDKDF come from the germline V gene (reference sequence). The V end was cut by 1 base, the J end by 2 bases, with 14 bases between. The CDR3 spans 17 residues. CDR3 region: CATSRASMLANTGELFF. Here the CDR3 DNA reads TGTGCCACCAGCAGAGCGTCAATGCTAGCAAACACCGGGGAGCTGTTTTTT.

This chain connects TRBV12-3 or TRBV12-4 to TRBJ2-3, with TRBD2 identical over 12 bases. Losses at the gene ends were 3 bases for V and 4 bases for J; bases not matched to a gene: 2. The CDR3 sequence is 15 residues long. This CDR3 is CASSLTSGSPDTQYF. The CDR3 DNA reads as TGTGCCAGCAGTTTGACTAGCGGGAGTCCAGATACGCAGTATTTT.

This clonotype was detected ten times or more. The chain couples TRBV7-9 to TRBJ2-7, with 9 positions matching TRBD1. The germline V gene has CDR1 SEHNR and CDR2 FQNEAQ (reference sequence). The J segment lost 5 bases and the V segment lost 1 base, leaving 9 bases of the junction unmatched. The CDR3 length is 16 residues. This chain's CDR3 is CASSLDPGTGSHEQYF. DNA of the CDR3: TGTGCCAGCAGCTTAGACCCCGGGACAGGGTCCCACGAGCAGTACTTC.

The chain recombines TRBV2 with TRBJ1-1, with D unclear. Germline V gene data show CDR1 as SNHLY and CDR2 as FYNNEI. Trimming took 6 bases from V and 7 from J, leaving 30 bases between them. This CDR3 region has 18 residues. The CDR3 DNA reads as TGTGCCAGCAGATTCAACCCGAGCCCGACTTGGAGTCCGCATGAAGCTTTCTTT. It is translated as CASRFNPSPTWSPHEAFF.

This clonotype was detected many times. The chain links TRBV5-4 to TRBJ2-3; D gene ambiguous. The ends were cut back, 4 bases at V and 6 bases at J, with 9 bases in the middle. Germline V lookup: CDR1 SGHNT, CDR2 YYREEE (reference sequence). The CDR3 is 12 residues long. The chain's CDR3 is CASSRPGDTQYF. CDR3 DNA sequence: TGTGCCAGCAGCAGACCTGGGGATACGCAGTATTTT.

The rearrangement uses TRBV6-2 or TRBV6-3 and TRBJ2-1; the D call may be TRBD1 or TRBD2 (7 bases each). The ends were cut back, 2 bases at V and 0 bases at J, with 17 bases in the middle. The CDR3 loop spans 18 amino acids. CDR1 MNHEY and CDR2 SVGEGT come from the germline V gene. The CDR3 region is CASSYRSGGDLSYNEQFF. CDR3 DNA: TGTGCCAGCAGTTACAGGTCAGGGGGGGACCTCTCCTACAATGAGCAGTTCTTC.

Comment on this clonotype: A much larger clone lies one base from this, so it may be a read error. This chain connects TRBV7-3 to TRBJ2-3; the D is unclear. CDR3 length equals 13 residues. The germline V gene encodes CDR1 SGHTA and CDR2 FQGTGA. The V end was cut by 8 bases, the J end by 5 bases, with 14 bases between. The CDR3 DNA reads as TGTGCCAGCGGCCCCAATCCCGTAGATACGCAGTATTTT. Amino acids: CASGPNPVDTQYF.

Concerning this clonotype: This may be a read error, as it is one base from a much larger clone. The V call is TRBV14, the J call TRBJ2-1; TRBD1 is a possible D gene (6 bases). The germline CDR1 and CDR2 sequences are SGHDN and FVKESK. The CDR3 length is 16 residues. The CDR3 here is CASSEVDRLLNNERFF. CDR3 DNA sequence: TGTGCCAGCAGCGAAGTAGACAGGCTCCTAAACAATGAGCGGTTCTTC.

This clonotype was observed at least ten times. The chain recombines TRBV5-4 with TRBJ2-5; D is unresolved. Looked up from germline, CDR1 is SGHNT and CDR2 is YYREEE (reference sequence). The V end was cut by 4 bases, the J end by 5 bases, with 15 bases between. The CDR3 runs to 14 residues. This CDR3 is CASSVWRERETQYF. CDR3 nucleotides: TGTGCCAGCAGCGTCTGGCGTGAGAGGGAGACCCAGTACTTC. The whole variable domain, remainder taken from reference TRBV5-4 and TRBJ2-5, is ETGVTQSPTHLIKTRGQQVTLRCSSQSGHNTVSWYQQALGQGPQFIFQYYREEENGRGNFPPRFSGLQFPNYSSELNVNALELDDSALYLCASSVWRERETQYFGPGTRLLVL.

At least ten counts were recorded for this clonotype. The chain has TRBV2 and TRBJ2-2; TRBD1 is a possible D gene (6 bases). Germline V gene data show CDR1 as SNHLY and CDR2 as FYNNEI. Between the trimmed V and J ends, which lost 7 bases and 0 bases, there was a span of 15 bases. The CDR3 extends over 16 amino acids. CDR3 residues: CASKFHGGSNTGELFF. The CDR3 bases are TGTGCCAGCAAATTTCATGGGGGCTCGAACACCGGGGAGCTGTTTTTT.

The CDR3 DNA is TGTGCCAGCAGCCGAAGGGGCAGGACAGGGCCTAGCGGGAGGGGAGAGACCCAGTACTTC. It is translated as CASSRRGRTGPSGRGETQYF. The chain carries TRBV9 and TRBJ2-5; 12 nucleotides line up with TRBD2. This CDR3 has 20 amino acids. Germline loops: CDR1 SGDLS, CDR2 YYNGEE. V shed 4 bases, J shed 4 bases, and the junction held 20 bases outside the gene matches.

This clonotype was picked up a small number of times. The CDR3 here is CASSYGTSGNTIYF. The DNA for the CDR3 is TGTGCCAGCAGTTACGGTACCTCTGGAAACACCATATATTTT. The V gene is TRBV6-2 or TRBV6-3, the J gene TRBJ1-3, with no clear D. This CDR3 is built from 14 residues. Germline V gene lookup returns CDR1 MNHEY and CDR2 SVGEGT. Trimming took off 2 bases at V and 0 bases at J, with 5 bases between the two ends.

This clonotype has at least ten counts. The chain recombines TRBV10-1 with TRBJ2-5, with 8 positions matching TRBD1. CDR3 length: 14 amino acids. With V trimmed by 2 bases and J by 4 bases, 3 bases remained unmatched. Germline assignment: CDR1 WNHNN and CDR2 SYGVQD (reference sequence). Here the CDR3 reads CASSEDRGGETQYF. The CDR3 DNA reads TGCGCCAGCAGTGAGGACAGGGGAGGAGAGACCCAGTACTTC.

This clonotype was seen many times. This chain uses TRBV20-1 with TRBJ2-7; D not resolved. Per germline, CDR1 DFQATT and CDR2 SNEGSKA (reference sequence). The CDR3 runs to 15 residues. V was shortened by 0 bases and J by 2 bases, with 14 bases between the two germline ends. The CDR3 DNA reads as TGCAGTGCTAGAGATCGGGCTAGTAGCCCCTACGAGCAGTACTTC. Its translation is CSARDRASSPYEQYF.